This T cell receptor beta chain came from a study of CD8 T cells in ankylosing spondylitis. General observations from the study: Apparently characteristic of ankylosing spondylitis blood was a TCR beta motif (roughly 8 highly homologous variants).

This clonotype has just a few counts. Antigen: not known. Libraries of TCR beta came from quantitative 5'-RACE with molecular barcodes. TCRdb reprocessed the 5' RACE reads with MiXCR, giving one entry per CDR3 protein. The data show around 140,000 distinct CDR3 sequences, about 15% seen once. The clonotype was recovered from a male donor with ankylosing spondylitis. The sequenced sample was blood, either unsorted or a sorted T cell fraction (not recorded which).

CDR3 coding DNA: TGTGCCAGCAGCGCCCTGGTGTACAATGAGCAGTTCTTC. Translated: CASSALVYNEQFF. The gene calls are TRBV5-6 and TRBJ2-1; D unresolved. The CDR3 has 13 residues. Germline V gene sequence: CDR1 SGHDT, CDR2 YYEEEE. V was pared by 4 bases and J by 4 bases, with 9 bases between.